This T cell receptor beta chain was captured by sequencing in a study of identical twins. Study observations and caveats: In zero-insertion analyses, partial confounding could arise from invariant MAIT and iNKT cells. The authors drew conclusions from cross-sectional statistical analysis rather than following the same donors.

TCRdb re-called the 5' RACE reads through MiXCR, storing one row per CDR3 protein. The sample holds some 320,000 distinct CDR3 sequences, approximately 13% seen once. CDR1 LGHDT and CDR2 YNNKEL come from the germline V gene (reference sequence). Unmatched junction bases numbered 11, after V lost 9 bases and J lost 7 bases. There are 13 residues in the CDR3. This clonotype showed up just a few times. Its specificity is not known. Another study also made use of these data, one on yellow fever vaccine responses in identical twins.

The TCR originated in a woman between 18 and 30 years old in good health. The chain is built from TRBV3-1 and TRBJ1-1, with TRBD1 matching over 7 bases. Sequenced sample: CD8+ T cells sorted from blood. CDR3 sequence reads: CASRETGQLEAFF. CDR3 DNA: TGTGCCAGTAGAGAAACGGGACAGCTTGAAGCTTTCTTT. The full variable domain, in which reference TRBV3-1 and TRBJ1-1 provide the parts outside the CDR3, is DTAVSQTPKYLVTQMGNDKSIKCEQNLGHDTMYWYKQDSKKFLKIMFSYNNKELIINETVPNRFSPKSPDKAHLNLHINSLELGDSAVYFCASRETGQLEAFFGQGTRLTVV.